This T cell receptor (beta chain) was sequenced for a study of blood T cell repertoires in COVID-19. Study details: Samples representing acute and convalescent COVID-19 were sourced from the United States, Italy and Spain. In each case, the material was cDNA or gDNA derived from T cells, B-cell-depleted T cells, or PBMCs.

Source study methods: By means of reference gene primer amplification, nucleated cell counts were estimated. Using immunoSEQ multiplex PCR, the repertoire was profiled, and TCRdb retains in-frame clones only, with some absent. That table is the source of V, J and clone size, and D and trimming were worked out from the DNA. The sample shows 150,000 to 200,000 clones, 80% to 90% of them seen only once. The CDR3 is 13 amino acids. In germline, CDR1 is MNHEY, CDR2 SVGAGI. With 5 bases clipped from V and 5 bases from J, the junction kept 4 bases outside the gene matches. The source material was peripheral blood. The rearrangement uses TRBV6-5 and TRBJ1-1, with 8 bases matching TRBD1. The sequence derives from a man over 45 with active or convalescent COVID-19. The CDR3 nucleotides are TGTGCCAGCAGTAACCAGGGGGCAACTGAAGCTTTCTTT. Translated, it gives CASSNQGATEAFF.